The rows below give T cell receptor beta chains drawn from one sample of a study of Graves' ophthalmopathy and Graves' hyperthyroidism. A single record per CDR3 protein comes from TCRdb applying MiXCR to the multiplex PCR reads. The sample lists hundreds of thousands of distinct CDR3 sequences, more than 20% occurring once. Sequences were obtained from peripheral blood. These receptors all come from a woman aged 18-29 years with stable Graves' hyperthyroidism. CDR3s include the opening cysteine and the closing phenylalanine or tryptophan. A D gene is named only where the DNA matches it firmly. The size field is filled for only some rows; it gives once, few, many or a size class.

J | V | size | D | DNA | CDR3
TRBJ2-7 | TRBV11-1 | many | TRBD2 | TGTGCCAGCAGCTTAGCGTCCGGGAGGGCCAACGAGCAGTACTTC | CASSLASGRANEQYF
TRBJ2-7 | TRBV13 | many | TRBD1 | TGTGCCAGCAGCTCCCCGGGACAGGGATCGGACGAGCAGTACTTC | CASSSPGQGSDEQYF
TRBJ1-2 | TRBV20-1 | - | - | TGCAGTGCTGGCCAGGGGCATTATGGCTACACCTTC | CSAGQGHYGYTF
TRBJ2-7 | TRBV12-3/TRBV12-4 | - | TRBD2 | TGTGCCAGCAGTTTAGAATTTAGCGGGGGTTCAGTCGAGCAGTACTTC | CASSLEFSGGSVEQYF
TRBJ2-7 | TRBV20-1 | once | - | TGCAGTGCTACCGCAGTCGCGGGTGGGGCTAACGAGCAGTACTTC | CSATAVAGGANEQYF
TRBJ2-7 | TRBV19 | many | - | TGTGCCAGTAGTCCAGGGGCGGGCGAGCAGTACTTC | CASSPGAGEQYF
TRBJ1-6 | TRBV5-1 | - | - | TGCGCCAGCACCCCCTCCGGGGACCTCAGGGGAACCCTCCACTTT | CASTPSGDLRGTLHF
TRBJ2-5 | TRBV12-3/TRBV12-4 | - | - | TGTGCCAGCAGTTTAGCACTCCGGGCCCAAGAGACCCAGTACTTC | CASSLALRAQETQYF
TRBJ2-7 | TRBV10-3 | - | TRBD2 | TGTGCCATCAGTGAGTCTAGCGGGACTTCCTACGAGCAGTACTTC | CAISESSGTSYEQYF
TRBJ1-5 | TRBV30 | many | - | TGTGCCTGGAGTGTACAGAGCAATCAGCCCCAGCATTTT | CAWSVQSNQPQHF
TRBJ2-5 | TRBV19 | many | TRBD2 | TGTGCCAGTAGTAGGAAATCCGCTAGCGGGAGTCTCTACCAAGAGACCCAGTACTTC | CASSRKSASGSLYQETQYF
TRBJ2-7 | TRBV12-3/TRBV12-4 | - | - | TGTGCCAGCAGTCGGACAAACGAGCAGTACTTC | CASSRTNEQYF
TRBJ1-3 | TRBV28 | many | - | TGTGCCAGCAGTTTTCAGGGTTCTGGAAACACCATATATTTT | CASSFQGSGNTIYF
TRBJ1-3 | TRBV28 | many | - | TGTGCCAGCAGCAGTCCACCAGGGATTTCTGGAAACACCATATATTTT | CASSSPPGISGNTIYF
TRBJ1-1 | TRBV5-1 | few | TRBD1 | TGCGCCAGCAGCTTACAGGGGGCCGGGAACACTGAAACTTTCTTT | CASSLQGAGNTETFF
TRBJ1-3 | TRBV6-5 | many | - | TGTGCCAGCAGTATATCTACTGGAAACACCATATATTTT | CASSISTGNTIYF
TRBJ2-7 | TRBV5-1 | many | TRBD1 | TGCGCCAGCAGCTCAGTCGACAGGGTGGACTACGAGCAGTACTTC | CASSSVDRVDYEQYF
TRBJ2-2 | TRBV7-3 | - | - | TGTGCCAGCAGCTTAAAGGTTCCGGGGACGAACACCGGGGAGCTGTTTTTT | CASSLKVPGTNTGELFF
TRBJ2-5 | TRBV12-3/TRBV12-4 | many | TRBD2 | TGTGCCAGCAGTTTAGCCCTTAGCGGGAGGGCCGAAGAGACCCAGTACTTC | CASSLALSGRAEETQYF
TRBJ1-1 | TRBV28 | - | - | TGTGCCAGCAGTTTTAGGTGGGCGGTTAGGACTGAAGCTTTCTTT | CASSFRWAVRTEAFF
TRBJ1-2 | TRBV30 | many | - | TGTGCCTGGAAAAGGCAGGACTTCGGAGGCTATGGCTACACCTTC | CAWKRQDFGGYGYTF
TRBJ1-4 | TRBV7-2 | - | - | TGTGCCAGCAGCCCGGACAGATATAATGAAAAACTGTTTTTT | CASSPDRYNEKLFF
TRBJ1-2 | TRBV12-3/TRBV12-4 | - | TRBD1 | TGTGCCAGCAAGGCAGGGGGCTATGGCTACACCTTC | CASKAGGYGYTF
TRBJ2-6 | TRBV30 | - | - | TGTGCCTGGAGTGTTTATTCTGGGGCCAACGTCCTGACTTTC | CAWSVYSGANVLTF
TRBJ2-7 | TRBV12-3/TRBV12-4 | many | TRBD2 | TGTGCCAGCAGTTTCGGAGCGGGAGACCCCTACGAGCAGTACTTC | CASSFGAGDPYEQYF
TRBJ1-1 | TRBV28 | - | - | TGTGCCAGCAGTTTATCCGGGCCATGGAACACTGAAGCTTTCTTT | CASSLSGPWNTEAFF
TRBJ2-7 | TRBV2 | many | TRBD1 | TGTGCCACAAAGGACAGGTTCAGCTCCTACGAGCAGTACTTC | CATKDRFSSYEQYF
TRBJ2-7 | TRBV5-1 | many | - | TGCGCCAGCAGCTTGGGCCGACAGTCCTACGAGCAGTACTTC | CASSLGRQSYEQYF
TRBJ2-7 | TRBV4-1 | many | TRBD2 | TGCGCCAGCGGCCATTGGATTGCGGGAGCCTACGAGCAGTACTTC | CASGHWIAGAYEQYF
TRBJ2-4 | TRBV10-3 | few | - | TGTGCCATCAGTGAAACAGTTGGTCACATTAAGTACTTC | CAISETVGHIKYF
TRBJ2-2 | TRBV6-1 | - | - | TGTGCCAGCACCACAAATCGAGTTCAGGCCGGGGAGCTGTTTTTT | CASTTNRVQAGELFF
TRBJ2-5 | TRBV25-1 | - | - | TGTGCCAGCAGAGGAAGACAGAGTCAAGAGACCCAGTACTTC | CASRGRQSQETQYF
TRBJ2-7 | TRBV20-1 | many | TRBD1 | TGCAGTGCTAGGACCCCGACAGGGGAAATTACCTACGAGCAGTACTTC | CSARTPTGEITYEQYF
TRBJ1-1 | TRBV2 | many | - | TGTGCCAGCAGTGAACGTCCCTTGGGCACTGAAGCTTTCTTT | CASSERPLGTEAFF
TRBJ1-1 | TRBV6-5 | many | TRBD1 | TGTGCCAGCAGTTACGGGACAGGGAACACTGAAGCTTTCTTT | CASSYGTGNTEAFF
TRBJ2-7 | TRBV19 | many | TRBD1 | TGTGCCAGTAGTGCCCCGGGACAGGGGCACTACGAGCAGTACTTC | CASSAPGQGHYEQYF
TRBJ1-2 | TRBV6-2/TRBV6-3 | many | TRBD1 | TGTGCCAGCACCGACGAGGGGGCGGGTTACACCTTC | CASTDEGAGYTF
TRBJ1-5 | TRBV6-5 | many | - | TGTGCCAGCAGTTACGGACAGTACAATCAGCCCCAGCATTTT | CASSYGQYNQPQHF
TRBJ1-2 | TRBV11-2 | many | - | TGTGCCAGCAGCCTAAGAGGGTTGGGACATCCGAACTATAGCTACACCTTC | CASSLRGLGHPNYSYTF
TRBJ2-2 | TRBV5-1 | many | - | TGCGCCAGCAGCTTGACAACGGGCGAAGCGAACACCGGGGAGCTGTTTTTT | CASSLTTGEANTGELFF
TRBJ2-7 | TRBV4-1 | - | - | TGCGCCAGCAGCCAAGATTCCGACCGGGAGCAGTACTTC | CASSQDSDREQYF
TRBJ1-2 | TRBV30 | many | - | TGTGCCTGGAGTAGGGTTAACTATGGCTACACCTTC | CAWSRVNYGYTF
TRBJ1-5 | TRBV27 | many | - | TGTGCCAGCAGTCCCCCAGGGGAGTGGCGTCAGCCCCAGCATTTT | CASSPPGEWRQPQHF
TRBJ2-7 | TRBV10-3 | many | - | TGTGCCATCAGTGGGTCGGAGGTTAGCGAGCAGTACTTC | CAISGSEVSEQYF
TRBJ2-5 | TRBV12-3/TRBV12-4 | many | TRBD1 | TGTGCCAGCAGTTTTGGGACAGGGGCGCCTCAAGAGACCCAGTACTTC | CASSFGTGAPQETQYF
TRBJ1-1 | TRBV28 | many | - | TGTGCCAGCAGCTCAATTCGGGGACGCCAAAGGGCTTTCTTT | CASSSIRGRQRAFF